The T cell receptor beta chain described here comes from a study of OX40 agonist ivuxolimab in advanced cancers. Describing the broader study: Ivuxolimab, which targeted the costimulatory receptor OX40 (CD134), was an agonistic, fully human IgG2 monoclonal antibody. Intravenous ivuxolimab was administered to patients every 2 weeks at six dose levels: 0.01, 0.1, 0.3, 1.5, 3 and 10 mg/kg. Among the roughly 52 dose-escalation patients, around 20 had hepatocellular carcinoma, around 15 melanoma, 9 renal cell carcinoma and 9 head and neck cancer. The dose-escalation cohort was about 87% male with a mean age of about 54 years, ranging from roughly 23 to 90. Prior anti-PD-1, anti-PD-L1 or anti-CTLA-4 therapy was permitted, and about two fifths of dose-escalation patients had received checkpoint inhibitors. Partial responses occurred in three dose-escalation patients: two with cutaneous melanoma and one with hepatocellular carcinoma. The point of sequencing TCRbeta in the periphery was to test whether ivuxolimab changed TCR sequence diversity and drove clonal T-cell expansion. The paper reports the monotherapy dose-escalation portion (N of about 54 patients) of the phase I ivuxolimab trial. Study-wide findings and limitations: Which antigens the clonally expanded peripheral T cells were specific for was not determined. Partial responders in the 0.1-3.0 mg/kg groups had among the lowest normalized peripheral clonal expansion, especially among CD8+ T cells. Low levels of normalized T-cell clonal expansion were also seen in some nonresponding patients. At doses of 0.1 to 3.0 mg/kg, clonal expansion of both CD4+ and CD8+ blood T cells was observed from baseline to week 6. After ivuxolimab, expanded clones were on average more numerous among CD8+ T cells than among CD4+ T cells.

Genomic DNA was extracted from sorted cells for sequencing of the TCRbeta CDR3 region. TCRbeta CDR3 regions were sequenced using the immunoSEQ Assay. The immuneACCESS repertoire file appears here via TCRdb, limited to in-frame rearrangements. These files lack a portion of the clones; in checked studies, under half of the deficit traces to unresolved V genes, and the cause of the others is not known. For this sample the table gives fewer than 35,000 clones, of which about 87% were detected only once. About 32% of the sample rests with the top ten. Trimming at the junction amounts to 4 bases on V and 7 bases on J, and the germline ends lie 7 bases apart. The CDR3 goes from the cysteine to the phenylalanine over 12 residues. CDR3 DNA only is kept here, 36 bases in frame from base 1. CDR1 and CDR2, per the germline V gene, are ENHRY and SYGVKD. Concerning this clone: Its cognate antigen has yet to be identified. Base qualities are not provided; no much larger clone lies one nucleotide away.

The trial excluded patients who had a history of autoimmune disease or who were on systemic immunosuppression. Peripheral blood for TCR sequencing was collected from all dose cohorts at baseline, on cycle 4 day 1, and on cycle 7 day 1. The samples were drawn from a first-in-human, open-label, multicenter phase I dose-escalation trial of ivuxolimab. Adults with locally advanced or metastatic melanoma, renal cell carcinoma, hepatocellular carcinoma or head and neck squamous cell carcinoma were enrolled in the trial. Before TCR sequencing, CD4+ and CD8+ T cells were separately sorted from peripheral blood.

This TCR came from an adult with an advanced solid tumor such as melanoma, head and neck, liver or kidney cancer. The sequence links TRBV10-3 to TRBJ1-4, with no confidently assigned D gene. The sample consisted of CD4+ or CD8+ T cells sorted from blood, taken in a trial of the OX40 agonist ivuxolimab. The DNA reads as follows: TGTGCCATCAGTGTACCAGGTGAAAAACTGTTTTTT. The translation is CAISVPGEKLFF.